These T cell receptor beta chains were read from a single sample in a study of blood T cell repertoires in COVID-19. TCRdb's table, derived via immunoSEQ multiplex PCR, lists solely in-frame clones and lacks some. The sample lists tens of thousands of clones; more than 70% were seen once. Sequencing was done on a sample of peripheral blood. The source is a man younger than 45 with COVID-19, enrolled during active disease. Each CDR3 is given with its conserved first and last residue. A D gene is named only where the DNA matches it firmly. Clone size, where shown, is once, few, many, or a class for clones that have expanded.

>NA|NA|14|TRBV7-2|TRBJ2-7
TGTGCCAGCAGCTTTAACAGGTACACCTACGAGCAGTACTTC
CASSFNRYTYEQYF
>NA|NA|18|TRBV2|TRBJ2-5
TGTGCCAGCAGTATATTCCCACCGGGGAATAGGATGATCGTGTCCCAGTACTTC
CASSIFPPGNRMIVSQYF
>NA|NA|13|TRBV28|TRBJ2-1
TGTGCCAGCAGTTCCGGGGCCTACAATGAGCAGTTCTTC
CASSSGAYNEQFF
>TRBD1|NA|13|TRBV11-2|TRBJ2-5
TGTGCCAGCAGCTTGACAGGGCGAGAGACCCAGTACTTC
CASSLTGRETQYF
>TRBD1|few|15|TRBV18|TRBJ1-1
TGTGCCAGCTCACCACCGAACAGGGGAAACACTGAAGCTTTCTTT
CASSPPNRGNTEAFF
>TRBD1|once|16|TRBV6-5|TRBJ2-5
TGTGCCAGCAGTTCCGCCGGGACAGGCCCTCCGGAGACCCAGTACTTC
CASSSAGTGPPETQYF
>TRBD1|NA|14|TRBV4-1|TRBJ1-5
TGCGCCAGCAGCCCCCCGGGACAGGGTCAGCCCCAGCATTTT
CASSPPGQGQPQHF
>NA|few|14|TRBV9|TRBJ2-5
TGTGCCAGCAGCGTAGGGCAGGGCTTAGAGACCCAGTACTTC
CASSVGQGLETQYF
>TRBD2|few|15|TRBV5-1|TRBJ2-5
TGCGCCAGCAGCTTGGGGTCTAGCGGCCAAGAGACCCAGTACTTC
CASSLGSSGQETQYF
>NA|NA|14|TRBV11-2|TRBJ1-3
TGTGCCAGCAGCGCAGGGGTTTCTGGAAACACCATATATTTT
CASSAGVSGNTIYF
>NA|NA|14|TRBV9|TRBJ1-2
TGTGCCAGCACCTCTTGGTCAGCGGGCTATGGCTACACCTTC
CASTSWSAGYGYTF
>NA|NA|13|TRBV7-2|TRBJ1-2
TGTGCCAGCAGCTTAGATCGGAGCTATGGCTACACCTTC
CASSLDRSYGYTF
>NA|NA|16|TRBV7-9|TRBJ1-5
TGTGCCAGCAGCTTAGGAGGACAGAATGGCAATCAGCCCCAGCATTTT
CASSLGGQNGNQPQHF
>NA|NA|14|TRBV6-1|TRBJ1-5
TGTGCCAGCAGTGATATCGAGGGGGATCAGCCCCAGCATTTT
CASSDIEGDQPQHF
>NA|NA|14|TRBV27|TRBJ1-1
TGTGCCAGCAGCCTCCAGGAGGGATCGGCTGAAGCTTTCTTT
CASSLQEGSAEAFF
>TRBD2|NA|17|TRBV4-1|TRBJ2-7
TGCGCCAGCAGCCAAGGTCCCCTAGCGGGAGGTCCTCGGGGGCAGTACTTC
CASSQGPLAGGPRGQYF
>TRBD2|NA|15|TRBV15|TRBJ2-1
TGTGCCACCAGCGGTAGCGGGAACTCCTACAATGAGCAGTTCTTC
CATSGSGNSYNEQFF
>TRBD1|NA|15|TRBV5-1|TRBJ2-2
TGCGCCAGCAGGACCGGGACAGGGAACACCGGGGAGCTGTTTTTT
CASRTGTGNTGELFF
>TRBD2|NA|14|TRBV24-1|TRBJ2-1
TGTGCCACCAGTGTAGCGGGAGGGCCTGATGAGCAGTTCTTC
CATSVAGGPDEQFF
>TRBD1|once|14|TRBV3-1/TRBV3-2|TRBJ2-3
TGTGCCAGCAGCTCGGGACAGGGATACGATACGCAGTATTTT
CASSSGQGYDTQYF
>NA|NA|16|TRBV4-1|TRBJ2-2
TGCGCCAGCAGCCTAGACAGCGCCTTGAACACCGGGGAGCTGTTTTTT
CASSLDSALNTGELFF
>NA|NA|16|TRBV9|TRBJ1-3
TGTGCCAGCAGCGTAGAGGGAGGGCCCTCTGGAAACACCATATATTTT
CASSVEGGPSGNTIYF
>NA|NA|14|TRBV7-9|TRBJ2-1
TGTGCCAGCAGCTTAGTGGGCCCCTACAATGAGCAGTTCTTC
CASSLVGPYNEQFF
>TRBD2|NA|13|TRBV6-5|TRBJ2-5
TGTGCCAGCAGTCGAAGCGGGACCGGGACCCAGTACTTC
CASSRSGTGTQYF
>NA|NA|16|TRBV4-3|TRBJ2-7
TGCGCCAGCAGCCAAGCATATCCCGACAGATCCTACGAGCAGTACTTC
CASSQAYPDRSYEQYF
>TRBD2|NA|17|TRBV19|TRBJ2-3
TGTGCCAGTAGTCCCCGGGGACTAGCCGAGAGTACAGATACGCAGTATTTT
CASSPRGLAESTDTQYF
>TRBD2|NA|17|TRBV27|TRBJ2-6
TGTGCCAGCAGTTTAATCGGCGGGGGCTCTGGGGCCAACGTCCTGACTTTC
CASSLIGGGSGANVLTF
>TRBD2|NA|14|TRBV30|TRBJ2-7
TGTGCCTGGAGTAAGGCTAGCGGGAGCTTTGAGCAGTACTTC
CAWSKASGSFEQYF
>TRBD2|NA|17|TRBV7-3|TRBJ2-1
TGTGCCAGCAGCTTAATGGCGGGAGGCCCTACCTACAATGAGCAGTTCTTC
CASSLMAGGPTYNEQFF
>TRBD2|NA|15|TRBV18|TRBJ2-7
TGTGCCAGCTCACCGGGGAGGGTAAGCTCCTACGAGCAGTACTTC
CASSPGRVSSYEQYF
>TRBD2|NA|15|TRBV28|TRBJ2-1
TGTGCCAGCATTACCGGGACTAGCGGGACCAATGAGCAGTTCTTC
CASITGTSGTNEQFF
>NA|NA|13|TRBV19|TRBJ1-1
TGTGCCAGTAGTATAGACAGGGAAACTGAAGCTTTCTTT
CASSIDRETEAFF
>NA|NA|16|TRBV7-3|TRBJ2-6
TGTGCCAGCAGCTTATTTGGGGGGACTGGGGCCAACGTCCTGACTTTC
CASSLFGGTGANVLTF
>NA|NA|15|TRBV6-5|TRBJ1-6
TGTGCCAGCAGTTACGGGCCAGGGGATAATTCACCCCTCCACTTT
CASSYGPGDNSPLHF
>NA|NA|15|TRBV28|TRBJ1-5
TGTGCCAGCAGTCAAGGGTCGGGGGGCAATCAGCCCCAGCATTTT
CASSQGSGGNQPQHF
>NA|NA|16|TRBV18|TRBJ1-1
TGTGCCAGCTCACCACCGACCCCAGGGTTGAACACTGAAGCTTTCTTT
CASSPPTPGLNTEAFF
>TRBD1|NA|15|TRBV19|TRBJ2-1
TGTGCCAGTAGTAAGACAGGGAGCTCCTACAATGAGCAGTTCTTC
CASSKTGSSYNEQFF
>TRBD1|few|15|TRBV6-5|TRBJ2-5
TGTGCCAGCAGTTACCGGAGACAGGGGCTAGCGACCCAGTACTTC
CASSYRRQGLATQYF
>TRBD1|NA|15|TRBV24-1|TRBJ2-5
TGTGCCACCAGTGACTCCGGGACAGCCCAAGAGACCCAGTACTTC
CATSDSGTAQETQYF
>TRBD2|NA|15|TRBV2|TRBJ2-1
TGTGCCAGCAGTGATACTAGCGGGACCTACAATGAGCAGTTCTTC
CASSDTSGTYNEQFF
>TRBD1|NA|18|TRBV14|TRBJ2-6
TGTGCCAGCAGCCAAACAGGGGTGCTTCTCTTTGGGGCCAACGTCCTGACTTTC
CASSQTGVLLFGANVLTF
>TRBD2|NA|18|TRBV11-3|TRBJ2-3
TGTGCCAGCAGCTTAGGGGGACTAGCGGGAGGTGGCACAGATACGCAGTATTTT
CASSLGGLAGGGTDTQYF
>NA|NA|13|TRBV5-4|TRBJ2-7
TGTGCCAGCAGCCCAGACTACAGTAGGGAGCAGTACTTC
CASSPDYSREQYF
>NA|NA|15|TRBV11-3|TRBJ1-1
TGTGCCAGCAGCCGATTACAGGGAGCGGACACTGAAGCTTTCTTT
CASSRLQGADTEAFF
>TRBD2|NA|17|TRBV27|TRBJ2-7
TGTGCCAGCAAAGGGACTAGCGGGAGGGTGGGCAACTACGAGCAGTACTTC
CASKGTSGRVGNYEQYF
>NA|NA|16|TRBV4-1|TRBJ2-6
TGCGCCAGCTCCCGAACAGATACCTCTGGGGCCAACGTCCTGACTTTC
CASSRTDTSGANVLTF
>TRBD2|NA|16|TRBV6-4|TRBJ2-1
TGTGCCAGCAGTGAATCCCCGGGACTAGCTACCAATGAGCAGTTCTTC
CASSESPGLATNEQFF
>NA|NA|12|TRBV5-5|TRBJ2-7
TGTGCCAGCAGCGCCGGACAGTTATCGGTGGGATTC
CASSAGQLSVGF